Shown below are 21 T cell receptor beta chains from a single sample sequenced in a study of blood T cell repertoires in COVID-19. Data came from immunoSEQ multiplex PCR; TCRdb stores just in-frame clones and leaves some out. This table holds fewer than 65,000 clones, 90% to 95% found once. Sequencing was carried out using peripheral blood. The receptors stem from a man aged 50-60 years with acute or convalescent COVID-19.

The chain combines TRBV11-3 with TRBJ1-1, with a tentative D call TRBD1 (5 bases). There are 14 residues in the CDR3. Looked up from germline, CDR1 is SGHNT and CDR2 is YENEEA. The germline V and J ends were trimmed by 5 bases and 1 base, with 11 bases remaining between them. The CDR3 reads CASSQRGKNTEAFF. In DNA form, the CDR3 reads TGTGCCAGCAGCCAACGGGGGAAGAACACTGAAGCTTTCTTT.

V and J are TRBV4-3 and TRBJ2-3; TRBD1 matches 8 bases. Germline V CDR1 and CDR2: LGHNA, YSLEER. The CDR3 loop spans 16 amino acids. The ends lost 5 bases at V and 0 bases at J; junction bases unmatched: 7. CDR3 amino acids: CASSSWTGQSTDTQYF. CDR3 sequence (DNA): TGCGCCAGCAGCTCCTGGACAGGGCAGAGCACAGATACGCAGTATTTT.

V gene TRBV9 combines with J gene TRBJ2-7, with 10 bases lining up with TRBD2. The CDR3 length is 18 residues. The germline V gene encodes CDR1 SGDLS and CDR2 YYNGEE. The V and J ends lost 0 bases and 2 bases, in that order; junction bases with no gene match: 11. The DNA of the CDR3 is TGTGCCAGCAGCGTAGGGGATAGCGGGAGGCCCGAGCCCTACGAGCAGTACTTC. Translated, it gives CASSVGDSGRPEPYEQYF.

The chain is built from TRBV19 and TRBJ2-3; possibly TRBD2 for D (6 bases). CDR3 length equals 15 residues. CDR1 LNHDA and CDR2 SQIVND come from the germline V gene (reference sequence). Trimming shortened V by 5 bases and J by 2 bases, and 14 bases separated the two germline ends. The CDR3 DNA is TGTGCCAGTAGTTCACCGGGACTTCCCACAGATACGCAGTATTTT. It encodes CASSSPGLPTDTQYF.

CDR3 residues: CASSQGTSENYNEQFF. Written as DNA, the CDR3 is TGCGCCAGCAGCCAGGGGACTAGCGAGAATTACAATGAGCAGTTCTTC. This chain connects TRBV4-1 to TRBJ2-1, with TRBD2 identical over 10 bases. Germline CDR1 MGHRA, CDR2 YSYEKL. CDR3 length: 16 amino acids. The V gene end was trimmed by 3 bases and the J gene end by 4 bases; junction bases not matched to a gene: 6.

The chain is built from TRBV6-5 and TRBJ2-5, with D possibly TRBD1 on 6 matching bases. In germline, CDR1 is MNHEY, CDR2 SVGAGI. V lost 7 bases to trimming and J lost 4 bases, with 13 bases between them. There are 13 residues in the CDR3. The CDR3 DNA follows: TGTGCCAGCAAGCCCAACAGGGCAGAGACCCAGTACTTC. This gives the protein CASKPNRAETQYF.

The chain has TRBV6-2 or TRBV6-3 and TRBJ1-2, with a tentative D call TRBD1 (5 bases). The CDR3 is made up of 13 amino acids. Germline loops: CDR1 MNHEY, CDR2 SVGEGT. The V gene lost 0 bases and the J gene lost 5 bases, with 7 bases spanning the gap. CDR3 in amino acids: CASSYSREYGYTF. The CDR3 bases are TGTGCCAGCAGTTACTCCAGGGAATATGGCTACACCTTC.

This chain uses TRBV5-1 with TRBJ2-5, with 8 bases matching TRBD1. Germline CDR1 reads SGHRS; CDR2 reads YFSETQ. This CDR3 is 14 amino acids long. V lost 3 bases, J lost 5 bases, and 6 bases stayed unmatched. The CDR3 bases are TGCGCCAGCAGCTACTCAGGGGGCAGCGAGACCCAGTACTTC. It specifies CASSYSGGSETQYF.

The CDR3 protein is CASSYSTDLYHSNQPQHF. CDR3 DNA sequence: TGTGCCAGCAGTTATAGTACAGATCTATACCATAGCAATCAGCCCCAGCATTTT. The chain uses TRBV6-2 or TRBV6-3 and TRBJ1-5, with D uncertain. This CDR3 contains 18 residues. V lost 3 bases and J 0 bases, leaving 18 bases between the germline ends. CDR1 and CDR2 (germline): MNHEY, SVGEGT.

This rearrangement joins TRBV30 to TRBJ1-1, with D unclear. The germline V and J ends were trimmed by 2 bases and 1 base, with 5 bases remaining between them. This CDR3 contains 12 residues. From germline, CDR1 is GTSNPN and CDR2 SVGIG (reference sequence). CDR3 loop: CAWSQSNTEAFF. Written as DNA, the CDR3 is TGTGCCTGGAGTCAGTCGAACACTGAAGCTTTCTTT.

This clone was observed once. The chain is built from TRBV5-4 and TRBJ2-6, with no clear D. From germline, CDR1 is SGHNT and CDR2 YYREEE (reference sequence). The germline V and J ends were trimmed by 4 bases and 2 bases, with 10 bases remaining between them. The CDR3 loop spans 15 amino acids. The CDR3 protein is CASSPQAAGANVLTF. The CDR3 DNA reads TGTGCCAGCAGCCCGCAGGCTGCTGGGGCCAACGTCCTGACTTTC.

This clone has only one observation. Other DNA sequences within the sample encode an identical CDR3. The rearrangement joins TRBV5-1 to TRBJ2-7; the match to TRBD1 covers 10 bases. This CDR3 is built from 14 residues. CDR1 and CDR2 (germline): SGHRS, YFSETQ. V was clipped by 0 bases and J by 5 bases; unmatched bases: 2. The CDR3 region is CASSLAGQGNEQYF. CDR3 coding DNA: TGCGCCAGCAGCTTGGCGGGACAGGGGAACGAGCAGTACTTC.

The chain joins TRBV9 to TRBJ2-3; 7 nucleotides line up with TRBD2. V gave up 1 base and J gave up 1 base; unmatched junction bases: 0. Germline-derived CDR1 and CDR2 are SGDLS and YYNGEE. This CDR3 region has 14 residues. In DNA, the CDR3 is TGTGCCAGCAGCGTAACTAGCGGCACAGATACGCAGTATTTT. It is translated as CASSVTSGTDTQYF.

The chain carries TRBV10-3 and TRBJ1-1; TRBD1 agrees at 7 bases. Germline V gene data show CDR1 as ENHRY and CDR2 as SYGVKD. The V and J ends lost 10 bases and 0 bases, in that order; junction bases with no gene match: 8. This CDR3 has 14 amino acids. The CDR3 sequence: CASDQGVLNTEAFF. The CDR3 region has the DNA TGTGCCAGCGACCAGGGGGTGCTGAACACTGAAGCTTTCTTT.

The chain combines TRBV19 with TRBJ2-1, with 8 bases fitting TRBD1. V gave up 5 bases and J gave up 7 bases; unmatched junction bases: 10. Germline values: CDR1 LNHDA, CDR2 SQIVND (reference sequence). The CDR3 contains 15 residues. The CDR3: CASSLPRTGLNEQFF. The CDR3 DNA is TGTGCCAGTAGTCTACCGAGGACAGGGTTGAATGAGCAGTTCTTC.

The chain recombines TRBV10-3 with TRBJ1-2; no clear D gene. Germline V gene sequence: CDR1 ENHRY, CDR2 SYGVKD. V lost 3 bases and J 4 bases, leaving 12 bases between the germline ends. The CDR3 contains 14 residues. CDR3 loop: CAISDSGYTYGYTF. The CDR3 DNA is TGTGCCATCAGTGACTCGGGTTACACCTATGGCTACACCTTC.

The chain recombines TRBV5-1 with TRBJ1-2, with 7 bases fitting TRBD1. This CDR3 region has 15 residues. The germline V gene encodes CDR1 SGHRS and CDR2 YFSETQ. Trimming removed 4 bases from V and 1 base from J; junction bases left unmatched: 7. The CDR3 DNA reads TGCGCCAGCAGCCCTACCGGACAGGATAACTATGGCTACACCTTC. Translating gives CASSPTGQDNYGYTF.

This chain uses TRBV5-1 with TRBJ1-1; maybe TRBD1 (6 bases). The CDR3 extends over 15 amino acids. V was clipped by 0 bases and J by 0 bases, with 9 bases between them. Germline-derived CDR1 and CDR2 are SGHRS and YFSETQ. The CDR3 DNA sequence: TGCGCCAGCAGCTTGGGCGGACAGATGAACACTGAAGCTTTCTTT. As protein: CASSLGGQMNTEAFF. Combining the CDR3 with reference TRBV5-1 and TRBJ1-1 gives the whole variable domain KAGVTQTPRYLIKTRGQQVTLSCSPISGHRSVSWYQQTPGQGLQFLFEYFSETQRNKGNFPGRFSGRQFSNSRSEMNVSTLELGDSALYLCASSLGGQMNTEAFFGQGTRLTVV.

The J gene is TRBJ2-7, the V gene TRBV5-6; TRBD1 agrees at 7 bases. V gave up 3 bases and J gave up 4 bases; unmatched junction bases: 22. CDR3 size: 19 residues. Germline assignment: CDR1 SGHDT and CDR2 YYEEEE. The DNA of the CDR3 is TGTGCCAGCAGCTCCAACATTTGGGTTGACAGGGAGAGCTCGTACGAGCAGTACTTC. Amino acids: CASSSNIWVDRESSYEQYF.

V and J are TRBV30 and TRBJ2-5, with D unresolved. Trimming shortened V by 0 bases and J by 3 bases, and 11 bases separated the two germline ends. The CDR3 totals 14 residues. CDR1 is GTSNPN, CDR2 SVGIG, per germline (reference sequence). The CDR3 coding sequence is TGTGCCTGGAGTGTAAGTCGTCACAAAGAGACCCAGTACTTC. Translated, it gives CAWSVSRHKETQYF.

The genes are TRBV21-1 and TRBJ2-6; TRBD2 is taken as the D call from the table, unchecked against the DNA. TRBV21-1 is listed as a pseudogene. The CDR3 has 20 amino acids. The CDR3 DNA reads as TGTGCCAGCAGCAAAATTGAGGGCCTAAAGGGCCTGCCTGGGGCCAACGTCCTGACTTTC. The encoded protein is CASSKIEGLKGLPGANVLTF.